The sequence of this TCR beta chain was determined in a study of blood T cell repertoires in COVID-19. Study at large: There were acute and convalescent COVID-19 samples, and they came from the United States, Italy and Spain. The analysed material was cDNA or gDNA that came from T cells, B-cell-depleted T cells, or PBMCs.

The CDR3 length is 13 residues. Germline V CDR1 and CDR2: MNHEY, SVGAGI. V was pared by 7 bases and J by 3 bases, with 12 bases between. TCRdb's copy holds only in-frame clones and misses some; the assay was immunoSEQ multiplex PCR. This table holds under 150,000 clones, around 83% found once. The sequence came from a human donor in a cohort sampled during active COVID-19. Sample: peripheral blood. V and J are TRBV6-5 and TRBJ1-1, with D unclear. The CDR3: CASTERGDTEAFF. In DNA, the CDR3 is TGTGCCAGCACAGAGCGAGGCGACACTGAAGCTTTCTTT.